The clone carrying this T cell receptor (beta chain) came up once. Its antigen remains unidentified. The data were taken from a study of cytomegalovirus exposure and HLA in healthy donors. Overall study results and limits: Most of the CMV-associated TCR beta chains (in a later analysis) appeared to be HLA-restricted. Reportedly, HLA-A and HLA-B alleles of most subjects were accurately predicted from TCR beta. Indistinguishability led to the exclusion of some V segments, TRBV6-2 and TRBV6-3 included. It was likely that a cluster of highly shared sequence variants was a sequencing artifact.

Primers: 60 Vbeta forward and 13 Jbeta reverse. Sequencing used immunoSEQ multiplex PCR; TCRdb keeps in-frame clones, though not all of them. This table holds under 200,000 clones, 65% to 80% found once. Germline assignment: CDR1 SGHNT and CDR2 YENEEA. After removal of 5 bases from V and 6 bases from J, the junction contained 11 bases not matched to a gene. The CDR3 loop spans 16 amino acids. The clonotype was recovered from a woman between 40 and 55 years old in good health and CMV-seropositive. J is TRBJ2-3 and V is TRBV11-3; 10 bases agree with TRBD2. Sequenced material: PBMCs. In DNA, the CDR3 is TGTGCCAGCAGCCCTAGAAGCGGGGGGGCCAGGGATACGCAGTATTTT. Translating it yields CASSPRSGGARDTQYF.